The rows below give T cell receptor beta chains drawn from one sample of a study of blood T cell repertoires in COVID-19. Generated by immunoSEQ multiplex PCR, the TCRdb table keeps only in-frame clones and is missing some. The data hold about 170,000 clones, with approximately 86% observed a single time. Sequenced sample: peripheral blood. Receptors originate from a woman of 80 years or more with COVID-19, enrolled during active disease. CDR3s include the opening cysteine and the closing phenylalanine or tryptophan. The order of the fields is CDR3 length, J gene, V gene, D gene, CDR3 protein. A D gene is named only where the DNA matches it firmly.

16	TRBJ2-2	TRBV7-9	TRBD2	CASSLAGSGSAGELFF
14	TRBJ1-5	TRBV19	-	CASSIGGGDQPQHF
14	TRBJ2-7	TRBV29-1	-	CSVSARGALYERYF
15	TRBJ2-2	TRBV6-5	-	CASRFVAPRTGELFF
14	TRBJ2-7	TRBV3-1/TRBV3-2	TRBD2	CASSPRTSAYEQYF
14	TRBJ1-6	TRBV6-6	-	CASSLVGGNSPLHF
13	TRBJ1-3	TRBV5-1	-	CASSGPSGNTIYF
13	TRBJ1-2	TRBV6-5	-	CASMPKPDYGYTF
19	TRBJ1-1	TRBV7-8	-	CASSLGRGGRRRMNTEAFF
15	TRBJ1-3	TRBV5-1	TRBD1	CASRGTGLSGNTIYF
13	TRBJ1-1	TRBV6-1	-	CASSEGQGTAAFF
18	TRBJ2-1	TRBV4-1	TRBD2	CASSLYRTSGTSDNEQFF
15	TRBJ2-5	TRBV5-6	TRBD2	CASSLAGGPQETQYF
15	TRBJ2-3	TRBV11-2	TRBD2	CASSLLAESTDTQYF
17	TRBJ2-5	TRBV7-2	TRBD2	CASSDPGLAGGRETQYF
11	TRBJ2-1	TRBV5-1	-	CASSDLGVQFF
16	TRBJ1-1	TRBV19	-	CASTHGQSLLNTEAFF
15	TRBJ2-3	TRBV4-2	-	CASSQDPVEADTQYF
14	TRBJ2-2	TRBV19	-	CASSSEQIRGELFF
13	TRBJ1-1	TRBV11-2	-	CASTVNIDTEAFF
15	TRBJ1-3	TRBV7-9	TRBD1	CASSFPGTGANTIYF
13	TRBJ2-3	TRBV7-2	-	CASSLGLVDTQYF